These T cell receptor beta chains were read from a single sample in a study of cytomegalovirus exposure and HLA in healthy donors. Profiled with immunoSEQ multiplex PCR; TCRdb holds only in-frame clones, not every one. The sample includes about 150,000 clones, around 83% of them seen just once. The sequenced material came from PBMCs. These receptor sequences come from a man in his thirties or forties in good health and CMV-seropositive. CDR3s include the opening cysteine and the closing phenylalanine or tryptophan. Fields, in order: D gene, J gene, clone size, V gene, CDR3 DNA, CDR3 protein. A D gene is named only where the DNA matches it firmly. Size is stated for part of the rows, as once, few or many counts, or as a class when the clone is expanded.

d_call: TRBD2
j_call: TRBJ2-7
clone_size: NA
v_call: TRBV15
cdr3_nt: TGTGCCACCAGCAGAGAAGGCGGGAGTTCCTACGAGCAGTACTTC
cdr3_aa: CATSREGGSSYEQYF

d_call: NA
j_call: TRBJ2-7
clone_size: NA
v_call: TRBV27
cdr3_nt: TGTGCCAGCAGTTTATCGAGGGACTCCTACGAGCAGTACTTC
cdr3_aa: CASSLSRDSYEQYF

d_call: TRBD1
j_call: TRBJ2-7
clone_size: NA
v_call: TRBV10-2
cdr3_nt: TGCGCCAGCAGGGGACAGGGCTACGAGCAGTACTTC
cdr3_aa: CASRGQGYEQYF

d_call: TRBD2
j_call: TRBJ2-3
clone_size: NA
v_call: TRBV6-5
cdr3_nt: TGTGCCAGCAGTACGGGGCGGGGGGGAGATACGCAGTATTTT
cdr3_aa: CASSTGRGGDTQYF

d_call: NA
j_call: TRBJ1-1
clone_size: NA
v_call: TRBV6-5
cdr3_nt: TGTGCCAGCAGTTACAGGCGGGGAGTAGCTTTCTTT
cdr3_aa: CASSYRRGVAFF

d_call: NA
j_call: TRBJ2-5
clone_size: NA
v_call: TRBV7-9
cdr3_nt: TGTGCCAGCAGCAGCTTAACGGGGGAGACCCAGTACTTC
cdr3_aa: CASSSLTGETQYF

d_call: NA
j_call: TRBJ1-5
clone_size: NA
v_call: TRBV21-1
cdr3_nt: TGTGCCAGCCTCAAAAGGGTGAGGGGGCCTCCGTTGGGGCCCCAGCATTTT
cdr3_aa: CASLKRVRGPPLGPQHF

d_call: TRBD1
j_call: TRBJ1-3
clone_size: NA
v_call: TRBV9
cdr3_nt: TGTGCCAGCAGCTTGTACAGGGGGGGAAACACCATATATTTT
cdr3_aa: CASSLYRGGNTIYF

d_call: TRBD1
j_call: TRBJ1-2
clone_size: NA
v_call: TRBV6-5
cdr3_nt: TGTGCCAGCAGTTACGATGGACAGGGGGCGTTCGTTGGCTACACCTTC
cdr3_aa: CASSYDGQGAFVGYTF

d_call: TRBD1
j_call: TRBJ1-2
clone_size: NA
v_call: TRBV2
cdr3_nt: TGTGCCAGCAAAGGGACAGGTTTAGTAGGAGGCTACACCTTC
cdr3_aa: CASKGTGLVGGYTF

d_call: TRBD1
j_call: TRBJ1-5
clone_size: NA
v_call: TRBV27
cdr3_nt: TGTGCCAGCAGTTTGGGGACAGGGACTCAGCCCCAGCATTTT
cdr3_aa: CASSLGTGTQPQHF

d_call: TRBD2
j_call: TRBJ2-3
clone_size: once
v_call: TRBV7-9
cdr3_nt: TGTTCCAGCAGCTCTTCACTAGCGGGCACCACAGATACGCAGTATTTT
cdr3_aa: CSSSSSLAGTTDTQYF

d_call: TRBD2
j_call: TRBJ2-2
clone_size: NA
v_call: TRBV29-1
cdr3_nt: TGCAGCACCCGACTAGCGGGAGACACCGGGGAGCTGTTTTTT
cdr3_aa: CSTRLAGDTGELFF

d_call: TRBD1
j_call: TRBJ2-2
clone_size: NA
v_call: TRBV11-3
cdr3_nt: TGTGCCAGCAGCTTAGAATACAGGGGCGACACCGGGGAGCTGTTTTTT
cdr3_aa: CASSLEYRGDTGELFF

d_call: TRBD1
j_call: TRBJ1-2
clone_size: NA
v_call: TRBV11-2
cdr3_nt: TGTGCCAGCAGCTTAGGGGCCGGACAGGGACTCTATGGCTACACCTTC
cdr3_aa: CASSLGAGQGLYGYTF

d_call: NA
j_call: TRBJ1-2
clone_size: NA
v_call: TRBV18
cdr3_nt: TGTGCCAGCTCATCGACAGCTAACTATGGCTACACCTTC
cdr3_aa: CASSSTANYGYTF

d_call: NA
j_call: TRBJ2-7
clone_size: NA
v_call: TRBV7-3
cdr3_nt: TGTGCCAGCAGCTTAGAATACAGTGGACAGCCATACGAGCAGTACTTC
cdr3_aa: CASSLEYSGQPYEQYF

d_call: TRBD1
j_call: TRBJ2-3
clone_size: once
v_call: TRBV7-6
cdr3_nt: TGTGCCAGCGGACGAACGAGGACAGGGGTAGATACGCAGTATTTT
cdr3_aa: CASGRTRTGVDTQYF

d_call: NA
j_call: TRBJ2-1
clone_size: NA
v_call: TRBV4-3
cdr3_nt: TGCGCCAGCAGCCAAGTTGCGGGATCACTTTACAATGAGCAGTTCTTC
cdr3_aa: CASSQVAGSLYNEQFF

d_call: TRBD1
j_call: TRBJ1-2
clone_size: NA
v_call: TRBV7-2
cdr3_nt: TGTGCCAGCAGAAGAGGACAGGGGCCATACTATGGCTACACCTTC
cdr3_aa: CASRRGQGPYYGYTF

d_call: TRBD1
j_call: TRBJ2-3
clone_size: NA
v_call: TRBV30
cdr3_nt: TGTGCCTGGAGTGTACAGGGGGCCCGGCGTTGGTATTTT
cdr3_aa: CAWSVQGARRWYF

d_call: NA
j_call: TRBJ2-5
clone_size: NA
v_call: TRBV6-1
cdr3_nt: TGTGCCAGCCGACGGACTAATCCCCAAGAGACCCAGTACTTC
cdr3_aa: CASRRTNPQETQYF

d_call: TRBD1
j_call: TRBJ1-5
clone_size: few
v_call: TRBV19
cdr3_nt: TGTGCCAGTAGTCCCCGGACAGGGACTGAAGGTCAGCCCCAGCATTTT
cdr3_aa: CASSPRTGTEGQPQHF

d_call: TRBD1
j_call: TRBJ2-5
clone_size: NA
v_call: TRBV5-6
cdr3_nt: TGTGCCAGCAGCTTACAGGGGGTACAAGAGACCCAGTACTTC
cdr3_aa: CASSLQGVQETQYF

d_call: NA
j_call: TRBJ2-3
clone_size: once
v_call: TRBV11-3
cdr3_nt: TGTGCCAGCAGCTTAGTGGGGGGACTGAGCACAGATACGCAGTATTTT
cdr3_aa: CASSLVGGLSTDTQYF

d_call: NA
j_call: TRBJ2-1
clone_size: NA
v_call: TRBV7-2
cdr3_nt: TGTGCCAGCAGTCCCCGGAAAGCGTACAATGAGCAGTTCTTC
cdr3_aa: CASSPRKAYNEQFF

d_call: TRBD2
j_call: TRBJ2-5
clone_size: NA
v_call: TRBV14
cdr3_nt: TGTGCCAGCAGCCCACACCGGACTAGCGGGAGTATGTACTTC
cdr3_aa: CASSPHRTSGSMYF

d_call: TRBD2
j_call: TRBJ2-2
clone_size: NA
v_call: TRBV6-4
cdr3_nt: TGTGCCAGCAGGAGGGAGGGGAACACCGGGGAGCTGTTTTTT
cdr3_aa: CASRREGNTGELFF

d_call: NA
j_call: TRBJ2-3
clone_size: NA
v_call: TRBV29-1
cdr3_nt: TGCAGCGCCGCGTTCGGAGGGGCCACAGATACGCAGTATTTT
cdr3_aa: CSAAFGGATDTQYF

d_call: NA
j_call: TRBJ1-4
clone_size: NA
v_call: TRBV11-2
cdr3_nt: TGTGCCAGCAGCTTAGGTCGGACAGACAAACTGTTTTTT
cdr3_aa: CASSLGRTDKLFF

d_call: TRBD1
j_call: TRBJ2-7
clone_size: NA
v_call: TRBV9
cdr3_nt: TGTGCCAGCAGTAAAGACAGGGGCTCCTACGAGCAGTACTTT
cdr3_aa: CASSKDRGSYEQYF

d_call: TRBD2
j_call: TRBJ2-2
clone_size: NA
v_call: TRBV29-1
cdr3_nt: TGCAGCGCCGGGACTAGCGGCCGCACCGGGGAGCTGTTTTTT
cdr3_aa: CSAGTSGRTGELFF

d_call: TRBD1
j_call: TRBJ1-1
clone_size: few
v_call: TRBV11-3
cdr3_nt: TGTGCCAGCAGCTTAACGTTGACAGGGGGTGTTATTCAGAGGGCTTTCTTT
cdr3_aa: CASSLTLTGGVIQRAFF

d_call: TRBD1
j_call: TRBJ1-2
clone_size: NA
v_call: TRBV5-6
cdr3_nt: TGTGCCAGCAGGGACAGGGGATCGAATGGCTACACCTTC
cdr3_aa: CASRDRGSNGYTF

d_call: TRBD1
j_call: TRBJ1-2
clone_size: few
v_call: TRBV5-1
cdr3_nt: TGCGCCAGCAGCCCCACTAGGGGGCGCGTGGATGGCTACACCTTC
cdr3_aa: CASSPTRGRVDGYTF

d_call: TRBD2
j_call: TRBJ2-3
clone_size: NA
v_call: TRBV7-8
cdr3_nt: TGTGCCAGCAGCTCCGGGGCTAGCGGGAGCACAGATACGCAGTATTTT
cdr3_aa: CASSSGASGSTDTQYF

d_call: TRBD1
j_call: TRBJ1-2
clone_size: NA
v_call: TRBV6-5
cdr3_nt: TGTGCCAGCAGTCTGGACAGGGACTATGGCTACACCTTC
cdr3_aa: CASSLDRDYGYTF

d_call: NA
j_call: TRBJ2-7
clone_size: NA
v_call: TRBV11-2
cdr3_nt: TGTGCCAGCAGCTTAGTTCTGAGCTCCTACGAGCAGTACTTC
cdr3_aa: CASSLVLSSYEQYF

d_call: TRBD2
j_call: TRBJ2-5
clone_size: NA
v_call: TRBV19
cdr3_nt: TGTGCCAGTAGTATGACTAGCGGGAGGGCCCTTTATGGAGAGACCCAGTACTTC
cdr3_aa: CASSMTSGRALYGETQYF